This is a list of T cell receptor beta chains from one sample in a study of beta chain features in type 1 diabetes. Clones were read by immunoSEQ multiplex PCR, and TCRdb kept only the in-frame ones, dropping some. The table shows approximately 170,000 clones, with approximately 8.1% occurring only once. Sample: central memory CD4+ T cells from blood. The receptors were sampled from a woman aged 40 to 55 with type 1 diabetes. Both conserved end residues are part of each CDR3. The D gene is left open where the match is weak. Not all rows give a size; the values are once, few, many and, for expanded clones, a class.

v_call	d_call	clone_size	j_call	cdr3_nt	cdr3_aa
TRBV29-1	TRBD1	few	TRBJ1-1	TGCAGCGTTGGACAGGGGTGGGAGACTGAAGCTTTCTTT	CSVGQGWETEAFF
TRBV19	NA	few	TRBJ1-2	TGTGCCAGTAGTATATCCGGGAACTATGGCTACACCTTC	CASSISGNYGYTF
TRBV7-2	NA	few	TRBJ2-2	TGTGCCAGCAGCCTCTTGCCTCACTCCCCCGGGGAGCTGTTTTTT	CASSLLPHSPGELFF
TRBV7-9	TRBD1	NA	TRBJ1-2	TGTGCCAGCAGCTTAACGAGGGACAGAACTGGCTACACCTTC	CASSLTRDRTGYTF
TRBV9	TRBD1	few	TRBJ1-2	TGTGCCAGCAGCGCGTCAGGGGGATTGGCTGGCTACACCTTC	CASSASGGLAGYTF
TRBV5-1	NA	few	TRBJ2-5	TGCGCCAGCAGCGGGCTGGAGACCCAGTACTTC	CASSGLETQYF
TRBV4-1	TRBD1	NA	TRBJ1-4	TGCGCCAGCAGCCCGACGGGACAGGGGGCAGATGAAAAACTGTTTTTT	CASSPTGQGADEKLFF
TRBV4-2	NA	few	TRBJ2-7	TGTGCCAGCAGCCAAGAACGAGCCTACGAGCAGTACTTC	CASSQERAYEQYF
TRBV5-4	NA	NA	TRBJ1-2	TGTGCCAGCAGCTTGGGGTCGGACAACAGGGATGGCTACACCTTC	CASSLGSDNRDGYTF
TRBV27	NA	NA	TRBJ2-2	TGTGCCAGCAGTTTATTAGCCGGGGAGCTGTTTTTT	CASSLLAGELFF
TRBV4-1	TRBD1	few	TRBJ2-1	TGCGCCAGCAGCCAAGAGGACGGGACAGGTGACGGGGATGAGCAGTTCTTC	CASSQEDGTGDGDEQFF
TRBV28	NA	few	TRBJ2-7	TGTGCCAGCAGTTTTGTACGCCGGGACACCTATGTCTTC	CASSFVRRDTYVF
TRBV15	NA	few	TRBJ1-2	TGTGCCACCAGCAGAGATGTCCGTAGAAATGGCTACACCTTC	CATSRDVRRNGYTF
TRBV28	TRBD1	few	TRBJ2-1	TGTGCCAGCAGTAGAACGGGACAGGGTCCTTACAATGAGCAGTTCTTC	CASSRTGQGPYNEQFF
TRBV7-2	NA	few	TRBJ2-1	TGTGCCAGCAGCTTAGACGGGAATGAGCAGTTCTTC	CASSLDGNEQFF
TRBV18	NA	NA	TRBJ2-2	TGTGCCAGCTCCCCGGTCCGTAGCACCCTCACCGGGGAGCTGTTTTTT	CASSPVRSTLTGELFF
TRBV9	TRBD2	many	TRBJ2-1	TGTGCCAGCAGCGCCGGGAGGGCCGGACCTGGGTTCTTC	CASSAGRAGPGFF
TRBV2	TRBD1	NA	TRBJ2-5	TGTGCCAGCAGTCGGGACAGAAACCAAGAGACCCAGTACTTC	CASSRDRNQETQYF
TRBV11-2	NA	few	TRBJ2-2	TGTGCCAGCAGCTTACAGGTCGTCACCGGGGAGCTGTTTTTT	CASSLQVVTGELFF
TRBV28	TRBD1	NA	TRBJ2-5	TGTGCCAGCAGCTTACAGGGGAGAGAGACCCAGTACTTC	CASSLQGRETQYF
TRBV4-2	NA	NA	TRBJ1-2	TGTGCCAGCAGCCAAGATCACCAGGGCCACTATGGCTACACCTTC	CASSQDHQGHYGYTF
TRBV30	TRBD1	NA	TRBJ2-5	TGTGCCTGGCAGGGGGCTGGGGGGATTAGGACCCAGTACTTC	CAWQGAGGIRTQYF
TRBV5-1	NA	few	TRBJ1-5	TGCGCCAGCAGCTTGGAGGGGTTAGGGCAGCCCCAGCATTTT	CASSLEGLGQPQHF
TRBV18	NA	NA	TRBJ2-2	TGTGCCAGCTCACCACCGTCGGGTCACGGGGAGCTGTTTTTT	CASSPPSGHGELFF
TRBV5-1	NA	few	TRBJ2-7	TGCGCCAGCAGCTCCCAGGGTGGGGGAGGCTACGAGCAGTACTTC	CASSSQGGGGYEQYF
TRBV6-5	NA	NA	TRBJ1-5	TGTGCCAGCAGTAAGCTCAGGGGTAGCAATCAGCCCCAGCATTTT	CASSKLRGSNQPQHF
TRBV18	TRBD1	few	TRBJ1-6	TGTGCCAGCTCACCTTCTGGACAGGGGAATTCACCCCTCCACTTT	CASSPSGQGNSPLHF
TRBV5-1	TRBD2	few	TRBJ2-7	TGCGCCAGCAGCCCGGCGGGGGAGATCTACGAGCAGTACTTC	CASSPAGEIYEQYF
TRBV27	NA	few	TRBJ1-1	TGTGCCAGCAGTTTAAGGGGGGGGGACACTGAAGCTTTCTTT	CASSLRGGDTEAFF
TRBV28	NA	NA	TRBJ1-1	TGTGCCAGCAGGATAGGGGGAATGAACACTGAAGCTTTCTTT	CASRIGGMNTEAFF
TRBV5-4	NA	few	TRBJ1-1	TGTGCCAGCAGCTTGGCCACAGGCTTAGGCACTGAAGCTTTCTTT	CASSLATGLGTEAFF
TRBV18	NA	NA	TRBJ1-1	TGTGCCAGCTCATCGGACGGACTGGCGTTCCCTGAAGCTTTCTTT	CASSSDGLAFPEAFF
TRBV5-1	TRBD2	few	TRBJ2-3	TGCGCCAGCAGCTTGGATATCAGCGGGGGGGCGTCAGATACGCAGTATTTT	CASSLDISGGASDTQYF
TRBV7-2	TRBD2	few	TRBJ2-6	TGTGCCAGCACCCTCGGGGGGGCGGGTGGGGCCAACGTCCTGACTTTC	CASTLGGAGGANVLTF
TRBV6-5	NA	few	TRBJ1-5	TGTGCCAGCAGTAGCCAGGGTCAGCCCCAGCATTTT	CASSSQGQPQHF
TRBV7-2	NA	NA	TRBJ2-3	TGTGCCAGCAGCCCGAACACCGTTAGCACGCAGTATTTT	CASSPNTVSTQYF
TRBV7-2	NA	NA	TRBJ1-1	TGTGCCAGCAGCGACTGGGTGTACACTGAAGCTTTCTTT	CASSDWVYTEAFF
TRBV7-9	NA	NA	TRBJ1-1	TGTGCCAGCAGCTACAGCGGGGACACTGAAGCTTTCTTT	CASSYSGDTEAFF
TRBV2	NA	NA	TRBJ2-5	TGTGCCAGCAGTGAAGCTCCGGCGGGGCAAGAGACCCAGTACTTC	CASSEAPAGQETQYF
TRBV5-8	TRBD1	few	TRBJ1-1	TGTGCCAGCAGCTACCGGGACAGGGTCACTGAAGCTTTCTTT	CASSYRDRVTEAFF
TRBV5-1	NA	NA	TRBJ1-1	TGCGCCAGCAGCTTGGAAGGCCTCGGGGGCACTGAAGCTTTCTTT	CASSLEGLGGTEAFF
TRBV5-1	TRBD1	few	TRBJ2-7	TGCGCCAGCAGCTTGCTGACAGGGGAGCGCGAGCAGTACTTC	CASSLLTGEREQYF
TRBV11-2	NA	NA	TRBJ2-7	TGTGCCAGCAGCTTAGTCTCATTTGGAGGGAATGAGCAGTACTTC	CASSLVSFGGNEQYF
TRBV7-3	TRBD2	few	TRBJ2-1	TGTGCCAGCAGCTTCACAGCGGGGGCCAACAATGAGCAGTTCTTC	CASSFTAGANNEQFF
TRBV18	TRBD1	few	TRBJ2-7	TGTGCCAGCTCAGGACAGGGGATGGTCGAGCAGTACTTC	CASSGQGMVEQYF
TRBV16	NA	NA	TRBJ1-1	TGTGCCAGCAGCCCCGCGGCCACTGAAGCTTTCTTT	CASSPAATEAFF
TRBV7-9	NA	few	TRBJ1-6	TGTGCCAGCAGCTTGGCCGGGGGGCCAGCCTCACCCCTCCACTTT	CASSLAGGPASPLHF